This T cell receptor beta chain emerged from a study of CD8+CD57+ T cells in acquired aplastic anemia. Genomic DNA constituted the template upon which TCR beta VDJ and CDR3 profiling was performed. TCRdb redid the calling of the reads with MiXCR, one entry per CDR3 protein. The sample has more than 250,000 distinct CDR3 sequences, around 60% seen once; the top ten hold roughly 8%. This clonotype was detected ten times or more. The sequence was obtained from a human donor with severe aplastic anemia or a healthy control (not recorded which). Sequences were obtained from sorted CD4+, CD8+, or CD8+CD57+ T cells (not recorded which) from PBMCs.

The DNA for the CDR3 is TGTGCCACCAGTGAAGCCGGGACTACCCAGTTCTTC. Amino acid sequence: CATSEAGTTQFF. V gene TRBV24-1 combines with J gene TRBJ2-1; 7 nucleotides agree with TRBD2. The CDR3 is made up of 12 amino acids. Germline lookup yields CDR1 KGHDR and CDR2 SFDVKD. V gave up 4 bases and J gave up 13 bases; unmatched junction bases: 6.